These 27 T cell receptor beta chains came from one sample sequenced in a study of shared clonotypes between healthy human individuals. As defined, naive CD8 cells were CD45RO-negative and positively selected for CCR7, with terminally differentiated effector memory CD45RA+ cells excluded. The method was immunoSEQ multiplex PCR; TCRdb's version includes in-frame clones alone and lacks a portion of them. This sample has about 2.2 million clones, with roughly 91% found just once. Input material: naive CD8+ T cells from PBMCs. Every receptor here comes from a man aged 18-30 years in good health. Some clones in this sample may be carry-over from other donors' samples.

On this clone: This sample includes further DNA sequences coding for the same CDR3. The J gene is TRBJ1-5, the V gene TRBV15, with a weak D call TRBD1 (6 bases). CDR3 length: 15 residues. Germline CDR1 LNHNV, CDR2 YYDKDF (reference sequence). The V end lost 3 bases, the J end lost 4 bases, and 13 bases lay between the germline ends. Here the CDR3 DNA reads TGTGCCACCAGCAGGGGCAGGGGAGGAAATCAGCCCCAGCATTTT. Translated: CATSRGRGGNQPQHF.

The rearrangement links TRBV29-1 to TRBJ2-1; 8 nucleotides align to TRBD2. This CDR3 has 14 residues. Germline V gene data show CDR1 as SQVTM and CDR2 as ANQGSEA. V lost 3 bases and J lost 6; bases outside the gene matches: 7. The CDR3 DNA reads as TGCAGCGTTGAGTTACTAGCGGTGATCAATGAGCAGTTCTTC. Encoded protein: CSVELLAVINEQFF.

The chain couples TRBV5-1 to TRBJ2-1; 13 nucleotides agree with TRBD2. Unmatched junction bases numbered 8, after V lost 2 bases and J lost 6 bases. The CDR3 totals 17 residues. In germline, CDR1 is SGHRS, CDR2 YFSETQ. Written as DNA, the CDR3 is TGCGCCAGCAGCTTCTCACCCGGGACTAGCGGGATCAATGAGCAGTTCTTC. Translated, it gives CASSFSPGTSGINEQFF.

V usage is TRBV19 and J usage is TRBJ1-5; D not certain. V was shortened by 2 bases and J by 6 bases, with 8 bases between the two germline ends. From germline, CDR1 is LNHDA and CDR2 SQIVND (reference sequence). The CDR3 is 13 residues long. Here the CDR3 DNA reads TGTGCCAGTAGTATAAGTCCCAGTCAGCCCCAGCATTTT. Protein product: CASSISPSQPQHF.

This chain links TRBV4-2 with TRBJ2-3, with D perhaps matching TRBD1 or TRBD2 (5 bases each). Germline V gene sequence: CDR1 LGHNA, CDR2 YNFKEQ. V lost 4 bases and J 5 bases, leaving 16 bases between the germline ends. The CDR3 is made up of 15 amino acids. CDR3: CASSPLGAAQDTQYF. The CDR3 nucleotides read TGTGCCAGCAGCCCCCTCGGGGCCGCGCAAGATACGCAGTATTTT.

CDR3 in DNA: TGTGCCACGGGAAACGGAGAGCAGTACTTC. This encodes CATGNGEQYF. The rearrangement joins TRBV28 to TRBJ2-7, with D tentatively TRBD2 (5 bases). CDR1 and CDR2 (germline): MDHEN, SYDVKM. The CDR3 extends over 10 amino acids. V lost 10 bases and J lost 7, with 11 bases in between.

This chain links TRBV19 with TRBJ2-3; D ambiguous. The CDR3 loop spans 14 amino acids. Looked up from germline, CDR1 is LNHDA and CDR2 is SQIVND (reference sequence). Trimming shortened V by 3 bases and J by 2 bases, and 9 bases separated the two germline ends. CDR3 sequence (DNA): TGTGCCAGTAGTATGGAAACACCCACAGATACGCAGTATTTT. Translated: CASSMETPTDTQYF. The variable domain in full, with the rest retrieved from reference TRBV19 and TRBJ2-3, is DGGITQSPKYLFRKEGQNVTLSCEQNLNHDAMYWYRQDPGQGLRLIYYSQIVNDFQKGDIAEGYSVSREKKESFPLTVTSAQKNPTAFYLCASSMETPTDTQYFGPGTRLTVL.

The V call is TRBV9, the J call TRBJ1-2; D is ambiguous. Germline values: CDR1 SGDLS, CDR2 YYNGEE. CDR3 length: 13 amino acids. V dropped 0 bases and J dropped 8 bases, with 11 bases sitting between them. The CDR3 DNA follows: TGTGCCAGCAGCGTAGTTGGAGGGAAGGGCTACACCTTC. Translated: CASSVVGGKGYTF. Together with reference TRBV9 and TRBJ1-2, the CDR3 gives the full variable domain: DSGVTQTPKHLITATGQRVTLRCSPRSGDLSVYWYQQSLDQGLQFLIQYYNGEERAKGNILERFSAQQFPDLHSELNLSSLELGDSALYFCASSVVGGKGYTFGSGTRLTVV.

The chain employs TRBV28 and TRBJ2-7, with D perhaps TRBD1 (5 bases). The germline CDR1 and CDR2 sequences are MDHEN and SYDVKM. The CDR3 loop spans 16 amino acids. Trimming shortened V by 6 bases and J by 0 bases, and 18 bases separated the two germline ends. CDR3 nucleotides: TGTGCCAGCAGCCTGGGTCCAGGGCCCCGCTCCTACGAGCAGTACTTC. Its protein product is CASSLGPGPRSYEQYF.

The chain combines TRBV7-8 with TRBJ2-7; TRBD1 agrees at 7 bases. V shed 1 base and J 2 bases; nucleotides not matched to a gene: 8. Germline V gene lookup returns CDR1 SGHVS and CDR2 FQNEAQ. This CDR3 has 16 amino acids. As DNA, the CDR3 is TGTGCCAGCAGCTTAGAGTCGGGGACAGTACCCTACGAGCAGTACTTC. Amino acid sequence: CASSLESGTVPYEQYF. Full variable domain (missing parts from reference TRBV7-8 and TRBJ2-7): GAGVSQSPRYKVAKRGQDVALRCDPISGHVSLFWYQQALGQGPEFLTYFQNEAQLDKSGLPSDRFFAERPEGSVSTLKIQRTQQEDSAVYLCASSLESGTVPYEQYFGPGTRLTVT.

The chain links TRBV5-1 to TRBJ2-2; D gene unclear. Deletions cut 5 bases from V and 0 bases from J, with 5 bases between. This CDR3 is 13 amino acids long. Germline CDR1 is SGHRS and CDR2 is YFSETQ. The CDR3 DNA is TGCGCCAGCAGGGCCTCGAACACCGGGGAGCTGTTTTTT. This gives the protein CASRASNTGELFF. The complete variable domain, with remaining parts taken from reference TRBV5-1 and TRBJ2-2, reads KAGVTQTPRYLIKTRGQQVTLSCSPISGHRSVSWYQQTPGQGLQFLFEYFSETQRNKGNFPGRFSGRQFSNSRSEMNVSTLELGDSALYLCASRASNTGELFFGEGSRLTVL.

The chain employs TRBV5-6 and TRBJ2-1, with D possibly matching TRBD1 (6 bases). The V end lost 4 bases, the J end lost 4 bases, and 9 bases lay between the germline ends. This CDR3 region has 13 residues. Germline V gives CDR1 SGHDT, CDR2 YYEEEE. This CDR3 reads CASSPTGYNEQFF. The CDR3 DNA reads TGTGCCAGCAGCCCTACAGGGTACAATGAGCAGTTCTTC.

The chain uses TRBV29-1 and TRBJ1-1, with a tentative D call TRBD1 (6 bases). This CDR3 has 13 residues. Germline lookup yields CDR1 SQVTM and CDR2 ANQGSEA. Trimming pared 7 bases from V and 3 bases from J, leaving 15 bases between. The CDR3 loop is CSAGEQGDTEAFF. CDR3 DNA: TGCAGCGCTGGGGAACAGGGAGACACTGAAGCTTTCTTT.

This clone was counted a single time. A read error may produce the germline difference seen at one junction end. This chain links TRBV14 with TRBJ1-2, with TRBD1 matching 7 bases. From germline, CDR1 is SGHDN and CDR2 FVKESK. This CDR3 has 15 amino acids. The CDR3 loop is CASSQDRDGDYGYTF. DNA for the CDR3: TGTGCCAGCAGTCAAGACAGGGATGGAGACTATGGCTACACCTTC.

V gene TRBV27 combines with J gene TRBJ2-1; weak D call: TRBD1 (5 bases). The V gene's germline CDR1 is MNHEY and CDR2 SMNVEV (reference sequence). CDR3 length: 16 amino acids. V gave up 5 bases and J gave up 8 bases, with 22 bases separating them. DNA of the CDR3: TGTGCCAGCAGTCCGCACTTAGGGGAAAAGGTTCATGAGCAGTTCTTC. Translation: CASSPHLGEKVHEQFF.

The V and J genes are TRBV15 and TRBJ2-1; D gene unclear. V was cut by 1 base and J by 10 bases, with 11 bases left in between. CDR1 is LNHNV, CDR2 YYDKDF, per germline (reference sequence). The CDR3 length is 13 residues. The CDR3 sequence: CATSRGPTDEQFF. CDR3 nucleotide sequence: TGTGCCACCAGCAGAGGTCCAACGGACGAGCAGTTCTTC.

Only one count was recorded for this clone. The DNA for the CDR3 is TGCGCCAGCAGCCAAGAAAGTTTACCAACTAATGAAAAACTGTTTTTT. It encodes CASSQESLPTNEKLFF. The genes are TRBV4-3 and TRBJ1-4; D not certain. The CDR3 totals 16 residues. Germline V lookup: CDR1 LGHNA, CDR2 YSLEER. V lost 0 bases to trimming and J lost 0 bases, with 8 bases between them.

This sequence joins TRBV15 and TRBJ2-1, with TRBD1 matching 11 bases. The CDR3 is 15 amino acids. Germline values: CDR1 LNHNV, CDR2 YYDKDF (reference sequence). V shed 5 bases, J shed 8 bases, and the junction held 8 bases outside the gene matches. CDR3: CATSPRGQGEDEQFF. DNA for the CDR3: TGTGCCACCAGCCCCCGGGGACAGGGGGAAGATGAGCAGTTCTTC.

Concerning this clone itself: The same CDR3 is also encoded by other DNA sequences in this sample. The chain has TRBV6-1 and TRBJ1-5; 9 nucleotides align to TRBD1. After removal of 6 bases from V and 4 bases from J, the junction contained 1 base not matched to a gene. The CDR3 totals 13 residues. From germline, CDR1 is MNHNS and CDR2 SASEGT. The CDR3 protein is CASRDRGNQPQHF. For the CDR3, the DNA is TGTGCCAGCAGGGACAGGGGAAATCAGCCCCAGCATTTT.

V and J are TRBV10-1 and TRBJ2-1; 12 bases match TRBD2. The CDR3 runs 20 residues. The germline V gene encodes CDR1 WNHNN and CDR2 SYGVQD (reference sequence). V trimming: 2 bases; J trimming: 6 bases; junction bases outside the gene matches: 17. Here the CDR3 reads CASSEGLAGGPLSLRNEQFF. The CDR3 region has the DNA TGCGCCAGCAGTGAGGGGCTAGCGGGAGGGCCTTTATCCCTCCGCAATGAGCAGTTCTTC.

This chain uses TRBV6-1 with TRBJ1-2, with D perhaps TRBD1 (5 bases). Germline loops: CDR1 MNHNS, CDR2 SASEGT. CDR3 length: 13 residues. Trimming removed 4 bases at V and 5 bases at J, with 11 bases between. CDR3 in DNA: TGTGCCAGCAGTGGCGTAGACAGTTATGGCTACACCTTC. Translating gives CASSGVDSYGYTF.

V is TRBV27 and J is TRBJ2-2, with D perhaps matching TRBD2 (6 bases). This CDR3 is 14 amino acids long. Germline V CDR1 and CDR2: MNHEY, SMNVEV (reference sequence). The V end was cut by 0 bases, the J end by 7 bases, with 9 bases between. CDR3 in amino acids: CASSLSFGSGELFF. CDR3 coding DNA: TGTGCCAGCAGTTTATCGTTCGGGAGCGGGGAGCTGTTTTTT.

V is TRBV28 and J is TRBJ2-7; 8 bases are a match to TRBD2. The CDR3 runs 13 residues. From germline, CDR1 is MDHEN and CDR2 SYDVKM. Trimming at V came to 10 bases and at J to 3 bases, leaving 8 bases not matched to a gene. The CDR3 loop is CATSLAEHYEQYF. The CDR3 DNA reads TGTGCCACTTCACTAGCGGAGCACTACGAGCAGTACTTC.

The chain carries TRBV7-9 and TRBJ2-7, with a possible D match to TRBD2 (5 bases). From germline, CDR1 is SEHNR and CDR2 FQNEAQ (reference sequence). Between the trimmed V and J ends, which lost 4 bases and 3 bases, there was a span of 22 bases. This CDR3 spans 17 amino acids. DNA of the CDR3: TGTGCCAGCAGCTCCCCGCTGGAGGTGCAGAGCATCTACGAGCAGTACTTC. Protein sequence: CASSSPLEVQSIYEQYF.

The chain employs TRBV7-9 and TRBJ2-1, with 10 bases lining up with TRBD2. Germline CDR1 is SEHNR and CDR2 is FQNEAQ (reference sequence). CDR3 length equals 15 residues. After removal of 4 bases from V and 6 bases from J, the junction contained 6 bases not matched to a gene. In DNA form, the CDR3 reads TGTGCCAGCAGCTCTTCTAGCGGGAGTGGCAATGAGCAGTTCTTC. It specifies CASSSSSGSGNEQFF.

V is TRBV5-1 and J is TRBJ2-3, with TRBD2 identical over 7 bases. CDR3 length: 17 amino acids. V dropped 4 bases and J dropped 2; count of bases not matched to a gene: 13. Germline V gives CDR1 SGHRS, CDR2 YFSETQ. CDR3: CASSLLQAAGVTDTQYF. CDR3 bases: TGCGCCAGCAGCCTTTTACAGGCGGCGGGGGTCACAGATACGCAGTATTTT.

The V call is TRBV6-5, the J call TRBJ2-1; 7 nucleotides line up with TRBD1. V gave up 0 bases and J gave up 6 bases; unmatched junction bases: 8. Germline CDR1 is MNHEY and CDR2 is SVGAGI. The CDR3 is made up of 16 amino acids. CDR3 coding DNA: TGTGCCAGCAGTTACTCGGGACAGACAGAGACCAATGAGCAGTTCTTC. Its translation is CASSYSGQTETNEQFF.